Presented here are 24 T cell receptor beta chains from one specimen sequenced in a study of blood T cell dynamics during melanoma immunotherapy. Sample time point: week 3, after first cycle of checkpoint inhibitor. Only in-frame clones appear in the TCRdb table, and some are missing; sequencing was by immunoSEQ multiplex PCR. The sample includes about 8,400 clones, around 83% of them seen just once. Sample: blood, taken from a patient treated with checkpoint blockade. These receptors originate from a human donor with melanoma.

The rearrangement joins TRBV5-1 to TRBJ1-5; D is unclear. CDR3 length: 13 residues. The V gene lost 3 bases and the J gene lost 11 bases, with 15 bases spanning the gap. Germline CDR1 reads SGHRS; CDR2 reads YFSETQ. The CDR3 coding sequence is TGCGCCAGCAGCTCTCGGCCTGGAGAGGCCCAGCATTTT. This encodes CASSSRPGEAQHF. Using reference TRBV5-1 and TRBJ1-5 for the parts outside the CDR3, the full variable domain is KAGVTQTPRYLIKTRGQQVTLSCSPISGHRSVSWYQQTPGQGLQFLFEYFSETQRNKGNFPGRFSGRQFSNSRSEMNVSTLELGDSALYLCASSSRPGEAQHFGDGTRLSIL.

V usage is TRBV5-4 and J usage is TRBJ1-5; D is uncertain. This CDR3 region has 15 residues. Germline values: CDR1 SGHNT, CDR2 YYREEE (reference sequence). Between the trimmed V and J ends, which lost 4 bases and 1 base, there was a span of 12 bases. CDR3 amino acids: CASSPGLASNQPQHF. As DNA, the CDR3 is TGTGCCAGCAGCCCCGGGTTGGCCAGCAATCAGCCCCAGCATTTT.

The rearrangement uses TRBV2 and TRBJ1-1; D uncertain. The CDR3 consists of 14 residues. Looked up from germline, CDR1 is SNHLY and CDR2 is FYNNEI. The ends were cut back, 2 bases at V and 4 bases at J, with 11 bases in the middle. The DNA for the CDR3 is TGTGCCAGCAGTGAACAGGCCCCGGCCACTGAAGCTTTCTTT. This sequence encodes CASSEQAPATEAFF.

This chain joins TRBV7-9 and TRBJ2-2, with D possibly TRBD2 on 6 matching bases. V was clipped by 4 bases and J by 4 bases, with 22 bases between them. Germline-derived CDR1 and CDR2 are SEHNR and FQNEAQ (reference sequence). CDR3 length: 18 amino acids. CDR3 residues: CASSSGVGETRRTGELFF. CDR3 DNA sequence: TGTGCCAGCAGCTCGGGTGTAGGGGAGACTAGACGCACCGGGGAGCTGTTTTTT.

The chain combines TRBV27 with TRBJ2-6, with 7 bases fitting TRBD1. The germline CDR1 and CDR2 sequences are MNHEY and SMNVEV (reference sequence). V lost 5 bases, J lost 2 bases, and 9 bases stayed unmatched. The CDR3 is 17 residues long. The CDR3 DNA reads as TGTGCCAGCAGTGTGACAAAGGGACAGCCTGGGGCCAACGTCCTGACTTTC. Its protein product is CASSVTKGQPGANVLTF.

The J gene is TRBJ2-7, the V gene TRBV19; 11 bases match TRBD1. The CDR3 runs to 15 residues. CDR1 is LNHDA, CDR2 SQIVND, per germline (reference sequence). V lost 3 bases, J lost 6 bases, and 7 bases stayed unmatched. This CDR3 is CASSISGTGGREQYF. CDR3 DNA: TGTGCCAGTAGTATTTCCGGGACAGGGGGTCGCGAGCAGTACTTC.

The gene calls are TRBV6-5 and TRBJ1-3; unclear D gene. Germline CDR1 is MNHEY and CDR2 is SVGAGI. V lost 5 bases and J 0 bases, leaving 5 bases between the germline ends. This CDR3 has 13 residues. The CDR3 DNA reads TGTGCCAGCAGTCCCCTCTCTGGAAACACCATATATTTT. This gives the protein CASSPLSGNTIYF.

The chain joins TRBV28 to TRBJ2-7; D unresolved. The CDR3 contains 15 residues. V was pared by 4 bases and J by 0 bases, with 13 bases between. The germline V gene encodes CDR1 MDHEN and CDR2 SYDVKM. CDR3 sequence reads: CASSSYRQASYEQYF. The CDR3 DNA reads as TGTGCCAGCAGTTCTTACCGGCAGGCCTCCTACGAGCAGTACTTC. Full variable domain (outside the CDR3, taken from reference TRBV28 and TRBJ2-7): DVKVTQSSRYLVKRTGEKVFLECVQDMDHENMFWYRQDPGLGLRLIYFSYDVKMKEKGDIPEGYSVSREKKERFSLILESASTNQTSMYLCASSSYRQASYEQYFGPGTRLTVT.

This chain links TRBV1 with TRBJ2-7. TRBV1 is described as a pseudogene. The CDR3 runs 17 residues. The CDR3, as DNA: TGCACCAGCAGCCAAGTGGGTAAGAACTCTGGGGTGAACGAGCAGTACTTC. Amino acid sequence: CTSSQVGKNSGVNEQYF.

This clone appeared once. The chain links TRBV27 to TRBJ2-3; D ambiguous. V shed 2 bases and J shed 4 bases, with 4 bases lying between them. CDR1 and CDR2 (germline): MNHEY, SMNVEV (reference sequence). This CDR3 is built from 12 residues. CDR3 protein: CASSLPADTQYF. CDR3 nucleotide sequence: TGTGCCAGCAGTTTACCGGCAGATACGCAGTATTTT.

J is TRBJ2-2 and V is TRBV7-2; D unresolved. V dropped 5 bases and J dropped 2 bases, with 3 bases sitting between them. CDR1 is SGHTA, CDR2 FQGNSA, per germline. CDR3 length: 12 residues. DNA for the CDR3: TGTGCCAGCAGCAAAAACACCGGGGAGCTGTTTTTT. Translation gives CASSKNTGELFF. Full variable domain (missing parts from reference TRBV7-2 and TRBJ2-2): GAGVSQSPSNKVTEKGKDVELRCDPISGHTALYWYRQSLGQGLEFLIYFQGNSAPDKSGLPSDRFSAERTGGSVSTLTIQRTQQEDSAVYLCASSKNTGELFFGEGSRLTVL.

The chain joins TRBV5-6 to TRBJ1-2, with a possible D match to TRBD1 (6 bases). Germline-derived CDR1 and CDR2 are SGHDT and YYEEEE. CDR3 length equals 13 residues. Between the trimmed V and J ends, which lost 7 bases and 7 bases, there was a span of 17 bases. The CDR3 sequence is CASGRGGPVGYTF. For the CDR3, the DNA is TGTGCCAGCGGAAGGGGGGGACCGGTTGGCTACACCTTC.

V usage is TRBV19 and J usage is TRBJ2-7; 11 bases are shared with TRBD1. This CDR3 is built from 16 residues. V lost 6 bases to trimming and J lost 5 bases; unmatched junction nucleotides: 12. Germline V CDR1 and CDR2: LNHDA, SQIVND (reference sequence). The CDR3 nucleotides read TGTGCCAGTAGCCGGTCCGGGACAGGGGGATTAGACGAGCAGTACTTC. Protein product: CASSRSGTGGLDEQYF.

The chain is built from TRBV27 and TRBJ2-1; D uncertain. The germline V gene has CDR1 MNHEY and CDR2 SMNVEV (reference sequence). This CDR3 is 16 amino acids long. V gave up 2 bases and J gave up 2 bases, with 13 bases separating them. The CDR3 DNA reads TGTGCCAGCAGTTTAAAAGCGCCTTCCACCTACAATGAGCAGTTCTTC. Protein sequence: CASSLKAPSTYNEQFF.

V and J are TRBV5-8 and TRBJ1-5, with unresolved D. This CDR3 comprises 12 residues. The V gene's germline CDR1 is SGHTS and CDR2 YDEGEE. V lost 1 base and J lost 9, with 8 bases in between. CDR3 region: CASSLILPPQHF. CDR3 DNA sequence: TGTGCCAGCAGCTTGATCCTCCCGCCCCAGCATTTT.

This clone came up once. The V call is TRBV6-1, the J call TRBJ1-1; unclear D gene. The CDR3 has 13 amino acids. Between the trimmed V and J ends, which lost 2 bases and 5 bases, there was a span of 9 bases. Looked up from germline, CDR1 is MNHNS and CDR2 is SASEGT. CDR3 loop: CASSEHGPTEAFF. CDR3 nucleotides: TGTGCCAGCAGTGAACACGGACCAACTGAAGCTTTCTTT.

The sample holds one count of this clone. This sample includes further DNA sequences coding for the same CDR3. V and J are TRBV10-3 and TRBJ1-2; tentatively, D is TRBD1 (5 bases). The V and J ends lost 2 bases and 3 bases respectively, with 7 bases between them. The CDR3 extends over 13 amino acids. Germline V gene sequence: CDR1 ENHRY, CDR2 SYGVKD. In nucleotides, the CDR3 is TGTGCCATCAGTGAGGGGACCGACTATGGCTACACCTTC. It yields the protein CAISEGTDYGYTF.

The chain employs TRBV29-1 and TRBJ2-3; no clear D gene. The CDR3 runs 13 residues. The germline V and J ends were trimmed by 7 bases and 6 bases, with 17 bases remaining between them. The germline gives CDR1 SQVTM, CDR2 ANQGSEA. CDR3 bases: TGCAGCGCACGGGCCCCCGGCGCCGATACGCAGTATTTT. The encoded protein is CSARAPGADTQYF.

The CDR3 sequence: CASTQGGTAGGYTF. The CDR3 nucleotides read TGTGCCAGCACCCAGGGCGGGACAGCCGGGGGCTACACCTTC. The V gene is TRBV6-5, the J gene TRBJ1-2, with 7 bases that match TRBD1. V trimming: 7 bases; J trimming: 8 bases; junction bases outside the gene matches: 13. Germline V lookup: CDR1 MNHEY, CDR2 SVGAGI. The CDR3 spans 14 residues.

The CDR3 spells CASYLTENTEAFF. In DNA form, the CDR3 reads TGTGCCAGTTACCTGACAGAAAACACTGAAGCTTTCTTT. V gene TRBV19 combines with J gene TRBJ1-1; possibly TRBD1 for D (5 bases). The ends were cut back, 8 bases at V and 2 bases at J, with 12 bases in the middle. CDR3 size: 13 residues. Germline V gene data show CDR1 as LNHDA and CDR2 as SQIVND (reference sequence). The full variable domain, with the rest looked up from reference TRBV19 and TRBJ1-1, is DGGITQSPKYLFRKEGQNVTLSCEQNLNHDAMYWYRQDPGQGLRLIYYSQIVNDFQKGDIAEGYSVSREKKESFPLTVTSAQKNPTAFYLCASYLTENTEAFFGQGTRLTVV.

The chain recombines TRBV11-3 with TRBJ2-7; D possibly corresponds to TRBD2 (6 bases). V gave up 3 bases and J gave up 2 bases, with 14 bases separating them. The germline CDR1 and CDR2 sequences are SGHNT and YENEEA. This CDR3 contains 15 residues. CDR3 bases: TGTGCCAGCAGCTTGGGGCGGGAACCCACCTACGAGCAGTACTTC. Protein: CASSLGREPTYEQYF. Full variable domain (rest looked up from reference TRBV11-3 and TRBJ2-7): EAGVVQSPRYKIIEKKQPVAFWCNPISGHNTLYWYLQNLGQGPELLIRYENEEAVDDSQLPKDRFSAERLKGVDSTLKIQPAELGDSAVYLCASSLGREPTYEQYFGPGTRLTVT.

V is TRBV2 and J is TRBJ2-7, with TRBD2 identical over 8 bases. This CDR3 is built from 17 residues. Germline lookup yields CDR1 SNHLY and CDR2 FYNNEI. The J segment lost 0 bases and the V segment lost 6 bases, leaving 13 bases of the junction unmatched. CDR3 in DNA: TGTGCCAGCAGCGATCTTCACCTAGCGGGCAGCTCCTACGAGCAGTACTTC. Translating gives CASSDLHLAGSSYEQYF.

This chain uses TRBV2 with TRBJ2-5; D possibly uses TRBD1 or TRBD2 (5 bases each). Gene TRBJ2-7 matches the end of the DNA better, so the J call may be wrong. Germline assignment: CDR1 SNHLY and CDR2 FYNNEI. The CDR3 extends over 18 amino acids. The CDR3 bases are TGTGCCAGCAGTGAAGATGTAACAGGCGGGTCACCCTACTACGAGCAGTACTTC. The encoded protein is CASSEDVTGGSPYYEQYF.

The chain employs TRBV21-1 and TRBJ1-1. TRBV21-1 is labeled a pseudogene. The CDR3 totals 19 residues. CDR3 in DNA: TGTGCCAGCAGCAAAGAGACAATGGGGGCCTCTCGGGGGGACACTGAAGCTTTCTTT. This translates into CASSKETMGASRGDTEAFF.